The next 17 T cell receptor beta chains were all read from a single sample in a study of T cells in localized non-small cell lung cancer (dated by TCRdb to between 2020 and 2021). The receptor library was made with the immunoSEQ multiplex PCR assay. TCRdb limited this immuneACCESS table to in-frame rearrangements with V and J called. A share of clones is missing; checked studies link under half to unresolved V genes, and the rest is unexplained. The sample records several thousand clones, around 28% of which are singletons. The top ten hold roughly 14% of the sample. The specimen comprised lung tumor tissue, sampled before any cancer treatment. The receptors shown here come from a female donor aged 60 or older with stage I lung adenocarcinoma.

This clone counts as medium-sized. V and J are TRBV6-8 and TRBJ1-4; TRBD1 might be the D (5 bases). Trimming stripped 0 bases from V and 1 base from J, with 6 bases between. This CDR3 spans 15 amino acids. The germline gives CDR1 MNHGY, CDR2 SAAAGT. Here the CDR3 DNA reads TGTGCCAGCAGTTACTCGGGGGGAACTAATGAAAAACTGTTTTTT. Translating gives CASSYSGGTNEKLFF.

The CDR3 nucleotides read TGTGCCAGTAGCCCCACGGGGACAGCCATGTTTGGTGAAAAACTGTTTTTT. Protein sequence: CASSPTGTAMFGEKLFF. This chain uses TRBV19 with TRBJ1-4; 7 positions match TRBD1. Trimming at V came to 6 bases and at J to 7 bases, leaving 17 bases not matched to a gene. Germline V gene sequence: CDR1 LNHDA, CDR2 SQIVND (reference sequence). This CDR3 spans 17 amino acids.

This clone was recorded a few times. CDR3 region: CASRGWGQKLFF. CDR3 in DNA: TGTGCCAGCAGGGGATGGGGACAAAAACTGTTTTTT. This chain connects TRBV6-8 to TRBJ1-4, with D possibly matching TRBD1 (5 bases). Germline CDR1 MNHGY, CDR2 SAAAGT. The CDR3 runs 12 residues. Trimming took 6 bases from V and 9 from J, leaving 11 bases between them.

This clone was seen only a few times. The chain uses TRBV6-8 and TRBJ1-5; no definite D call. CDR3 length: 13 amino acids. Germline lookup yields CDR1 MNHGY and CDR2 SAAAGT. Trimming took off 6 bases at V and 4 bases at J, with 10 bases between the two ends. CDR3 amino acids: CASSQLLNQPQHF. CDR3 nucleotide sequence: TGTGCCAGCAGCCAGCTCTTGAATCAGCCCCAGCATTTT.

The CDR3 spells CASKSGATNEKLFF. CDR3 in DNA: TGTGCCAGCAAAAGTGGGGCAACTAATGAAAAACTGTTTTTT. The J gene is TRBJ1-4, the V gene TRBV28; D remains ambiguous. Per germline, CDR1 MDHEN and CDR2 SYDVKM. V lost 7 bases and J lost 0, with 9 bases in between. The CDR3 sequence is 14 residues long.

The J gene is TRBJ2-7, the V gene TRBV1; the DNA was not used to check the table's D call, TRBD2. TRBV1 is listed as a pseudogene. The CDR3 is 17 amino acids. Here the CDR3 DNA reads TGCGCCAGCAGCCAAACTCCTGGGACTAGCTCCCTCTACGAGCAGTACTTC. Translating gives CASSQTPGTSSLYEQYF.

The J gene is TRBJ1-6, the V gene TRBV30; 9 nucleotides line up with TRBD1. Germline V lookup: CDR1 GTSNPN, CDR2 SVGIG (reference sequence). The V gene end was trimmed by 5 bases and the J gene end by 9 bases; junction bases not matched to a gene: 5. CDR3 length equals 13 residues. The CDR3 nucleotides are TGTGCCTGGTCCGGGACAGGGATTTCACCCCTCCACTTT. Translating gives CAWSGTGISPLHF.

The chain carries TRBV11-3 and TRBJ2-2; 8 bases agree with TRBD1. The CDR3 is 15 residues long. Germline V gene lookup returns CDR1 SGHNT and CDR2 YENEEA. V shed 5 bases and J 4 bases; nucleotides not matched to a gene: 6. The CDR3 loop is CASSTGQGGTGELFF. DNA of the CDR3: TGTGCCAGCAGCACCGGACAGGGAGGCACCGGGGAGCTGTTTTTT.

This clone was observed a few times. The chain recombines TRBV9 with TRBJ1-6, with D possibly TRBD1 on 5 matching bases. Trimming took 5 bases from V and 6 from J, leaving 15 bases between them. The CDR3 contains 15 residues. In germline, CDR1 is SGDLS, CDR2 YYNGEE. The CDR3 region has the DNA TGTGCCAGCAGTCCCGGGGAGGGGAGTAATTCACCCCTCCACTTT. Translating it yields CASSPGEGSNSPLHF.

The gene calls are TRBV2 and TRBJ2-5; either TRBD1 or TRBD2 may supply D (6 bases each). This CDR3 region has 14 residues. Deletions cut 4 bases from V and 3 bases from J, with 12 bases between. The germline CDR1 and CDR2 sequences are SNHLY and FYNNEI. CDR3 sequence (DNA): TGTGCCAGCAGTGTAGTGAGGGGGGAAGAGACCCAGTACTTC. It specifies CASSVVRGEETQYF.

This clone was observed a few times. V is TRBV6-8 and J is TRBJ1-6; D is perhaps TRBD1 (6 bases). CDR3 length: 17 amino acids. CDR1 is MNHGY and CDR2 is SAAAGT in the germline V gene. V dropped 2 bases and J dropped 6 bases, with 17 bases sitting between them. CDR3 protein: CASSYTQNQGSNSPLHF. The CDR3 DNA is TGTGCCAGCAGTTACACCCAAAACCAGGGGAGTAATTCACCCCTCCACTTT.

By its share, this clone is medium-sized (0.01 to 0.1%). The J gene is TRBJ1-5, the V gene TRBV6-8; D is uncertain. CDR3 length: 13 residues. V was pared by 3 bases and J by 5 bases, with 8 bases between. The germline V gene encodes CDR1 MNHGY and CDR2 SAAAGT. The CDR3, as DNA: TGTGCCAGCAGTTATACCAGCGATCAGCCCCAGCATTTT. This encodes CASSYTSDQPQHF.

This clone has just a few counts. The rearrangement links TRBV5-4 to TRBJ2-3, with 9 positions matching TRBD2. The junction had 4 bases not matched to a gene; V was cut back by 2 bases and J by 0 bases. The germline gives CDR1 SGHNT, CDR2 YYREEE (reference sequence). The CDR3 extends over 16 amino acids. The CDR3: CASSFVAGASTDTQYF. The CDR3 DNA sequence: TGTGCCAGCAGCTTTGTAGCGGGGGCTAGCACAGATACGCAGTATTTT.

This clone was seen a handful of times. The rearrangement links TRBV11-3 to TRBJ1-1, with D unclear. Germline CDR1 SGHNT, CDR2 YENEEA. The CDR3 spans 15 residues. V shed 2 bases and J shed 0 bases, with 10 bases lying between them. CDR3 DNA: TGTGCCAGCAGCTTACTTATCGGAATGAACACTGAAGCTTTCTTT. Translation gives CASSLLIGMNTEAFF.

The chain uses TRBV5-1 and TRBJ2-6; D is possibly TRBD1 (5 bases). V was clipped by 4 bases and J by 2 bases, with 10 bases between them. Per the germline V gene, CDR1 is SGHRS and CDR2 is YFSETQ. CDR3 length equals 15 residues. The CDR3 coding sequence is TGCGCCAGCAGCCGAACAGGTACTGGGGCCAACGTCCTGACTTTC. It specifies CASSRTGTGANVLTF.

The chain links TRBV19 to TRBJ1-1, with unresolved D. Trimming removed 3 bases from V and 4 bases from J, with 3 bases in between. This CDR3 is built from 11 residues. Germline V lookup: CDR1 LNHDA, CDR2 SQIVND (reference sequence). CDR3 protein: CASSMPTEAFF. The CDR3 DNA sequence: TGTGCCAGTAGTATGCCCACTGAAGCTTTCTTT.

In this sample, this clone turned up a few times. This chain connects TRBV15 to TRBJ1-1; 11 bases are shared with TRBD1. This CDR3 is built from 18 residues. The V segment lost 3 bases and the J segment 4 bases; nucleotides outside the gene matches: 13. Germline V gene lookup returns CDR1 LNHNV and CDR2 YYDKDF (reference sequence). DNA of the CDR3: TGTGCCACCAGCAGGGGGACAGGGGGGGTTAGATCGGTCACTGAAGCTTTCTTT. It encodes CATSRGTGGVRSVTEAFF.